The 17 T cell receptor beta chains below come from one sample, sequenced in a study of shared clonotypes between healthy human individuals. The repertoire was sequenced with immunoSEQ multiplex PCR; TCRdb's copy has only in-frame clones and lacks some. The sample includes about 380,000 clones, around 96% of them seen just once. Sequencing was performed on memory CD8+ T cells sorted from blood. Indicated subset: CD45RO+ cells pooled with CCR7-negative TemRA cells. The receptor source for this set is a man aged 25-40 years in good health.

The V gene is TRBV5-1, the J gene TRBJ2-3; possibly TRBD2 for D (5 bases). V lost 3 bases and J 2 bases, leaving 13 bases between the germline ends. CDR1 SGHRS and CDR2 YFSETQ come from the germline V gene. CDR3 size: 15 residues. The CDR3 reads CASSSELGSTDTQYF. CDR3 DNA sequence: TGCGCCAGCAGCTCAGAACTAGGCTCCACAGATACGCAGTATTTT.

The chain uses TRBV28 and TRBJ2-2; the D is unclear. V was cut by 2 bases and J by 6 bases, with 7 bases left in between. CDR1 is MDHEN, CDR2 SYDVKM, per germline. The CDR3 is 13 residues long. The CDR3 sequence: CASSLKFPGELFF. CDR3 bases: TGTGCCAGCAGTTTAAAGTTTCCCGGGGAGCTGTTTTTT.

As to this clone: Other DNA sequences from this sample encode an identical CDR3 as well. This chain's CDR3 is CASSFRHSGNTIYF. The CDR3, as DNA: TGTGCCAGCAGTTTCAGACACTCTGGAAACACCATATATTTT. This sequence joins TRBV28 and TRBJ1-3; unclear D gene. Germline lookup yields CDR1 MDHEN and CDR2 SYDVKM. The CDR3 is 14 amino acids. V dropped 3 bases and J dropped 0 bases, with 6 bases sitting between them.

The J gene is TRBJ2-2, the V gene TRBV5-6; 8 bases align to TRBD1. With 3 bases clipped from V and 7 bases from J, the junction kept 8 bases outside the gene matches. Germline V CDR1 and CDR2: SGHDT, YYEEEE. The CDR3 runs 15 residues. The CDR3 nucleotides are TGTGCCAGCAGCTACGGACAGGGAGTCATCGGGGAGCTGTTTTTT. This gives the protein CASSYGQGVIGELFF.

The chain joins TRBV6-5 to TRBJ2-7; D may be TRBD1 (5 bases). Germline V gene lookup returns CDR1 MNHEY and CDR2 SVGAGI. CDR3 length: 13 amino acids. V shed 4 bases and J shed 3 bases, with 10 bases lying between them. DNA for the CDR3: TGTGCCAGCAGTTTAGGACAAAACTACGAGCAGTACTTC. Amino acid sequence: CASSLGQNYEQYF.

This rearrangement joins TRBV27 to TRBJ1-1; D possibly corresponds to TRBD1 (5 bases). Germline-derived CDR1 and CDR2 are MNHEY and SMNVEV (reference sequence). The CDR3 is 15 residues long. V lost 6 bases and J 4 bases, leaving 18 bases between the germline ends. CDR3 residues: CASRSGQGRGTEAFF. The DNA of the CDR3 is TGTGCCAGCAGGTCTGGGCAGGGTAGGGGCACTGAAGCTTTCTTT.

The chain recombines TRBV7-9 with TRBJ1-1; a weak D match, TRBD1 (5 bases). Trimming removed 3 bases at V and 8 bases at J, with 19 bases between. Germline V gene sequence: CDR1 SEHNR, CDR2 FQNEAQ (reference sequence). This CDR3 is 15 amino acids long. CDR3 DNA: TGTGCCAGCAGCTTCGCAGCTGGGGCCGGGGAAGAAGCTTTCTTT. Protein product: CASSFAAGAGEEAFF.

This chain connects TRBV27 to TRBJ2-3, with D perhaps TRBD1 or TRBD2 (5 bases each). CDR1 MNHEY and CDR2 SMNVEV come from the germline V gene (reference sequence). The CDR3 spans 13 residues. The V end lost 8 bases, the J end lost 5 bases, and 14 bases lay between the germline ends. The CDR3: CASGRDPRDTQYF. The CDR3 region has the DNA TGTGCCAGCGGACGGGACCCCCGAGATACGCAGTATTTT.

This clone occurred once. J is TRBJ1-5 and V is TRBV7-2, with D possibly TRBD1 on 6 matching bases. Germline CDR1 reads SGHTA; CDR2 reads FQGNSA. V dropped 4 bases and J dropped 6 bases, with 10 bases sitting between them. The CDR3 sequence is 13 residues long. As DNA, the CDR3 is TGTGCCAGCAGCTCAACAGGGAGTCAGCCCCAGCATTTT. This sequence encodes CASSSTGSQPQHF.

This chain joins TRBV9 and TRBJ2-2; a possible D gene is TRBD1 (5 bases). Per the germline V gene, CDR1 is SGDLS and CDR2 is YYNGEE. V was clipped by 4 bases and J by 5 bases, with 15 bases between them. The CDR3 runs 15 residues. The CDR3 sequence: CASSPHRGITGELFF. The CDR3 region has the DNA TGTGCCAGCAGCCCACATAGGGGCATTACCGGGGAGCTGTTTTTT.

V is TRBV5-1 and J is TRBJ1-4, with 8 bases that match TRBD1. Germline V gene lookup returns CDR1 SGHRS and CDR2 YFSETQ. The ends lost 2 bases at V and 0 bases at J; junction bases unmatched: 9. The CDR3 is 18 amino acids. This chain's CDR3 is CASSFAGTGTATNEKLFF. Written as DNA, the CDR3 is TGCGCCAGCAGCTTTGCCGGGACAGGAACCGCAACTAATGAAAAACTGTTTTTT.

The chain has TRBV5-1 and TRBJ2-4; 12 bases are a match to TRBD2. CDR1 SGHRS and CDR2 YFSETQ come from the germline V gene. CDR3 length: 20 amino acids. Unmatched junction bases numbered 10, after V lost 0 bases and J lost 0 bases. CDR3 nucleotides: TGCGCCAGCAGCTTGGAAGGGCCTAGCGGGAGGGCCTTAGCCAAAAACATTCAGTACTTC. Translating it yields CASSLEGPSGRALAKNIQYF.

This sequence joins TRBV5-4 and TRBJ2-5; 7 nucleotides agree with TRBD2. The V gene's germline CDR1 is SGHNT and CDR2 YYREEE (reference sequence). The CDR3 is 16 amino acids. Trimming took 0 bases from V and 2 from J; bases not matched to a gene: 7. Here the CDR3 DNA reads TGTGCCAGCAGCTTGGTAGCTAGCGGAGTTCAAGAGACCCAGTACTTC. It codes for CASSLVASGVQETQYF.

The chain couples TRBV30 to TRBJ2-1; TRBD2 is a possible D gene (5 bases). V lost 0 bases, J lost 0 bases, and 6 bases lay in between. Germline CDR1 and CDR2: GTSNPN and SVGIG (reference sequence). The CDR3 covers 14 residues. CDR3 sequence reads: CAWSVGLSYNEQFF. CDR3 bases: TGTGCCTGGAGTGTAGGACTCTCCTACAATGAGCAGTTCTTC.

The chain employs TRBV16 and TRBJ2-3, with D perhaps TRBD2 (5 bases). Looked up from germline, CDR1 is KGHSY and CDR2 is FQNENV. The CDR3 covers 15 residues. The V and J ends lost 5 bases and 5 bases respectively, with 17 bases between them. CDR3 region: CASSDQLRGRDTQYF. The DNA of the CDR3 is TGTGCCAGCAGCGATCAACTACGGGGAAGAGATACGCAGTATTTT.

This clone appeared a single time. CDR3 in DNA: TGTGCCAGCAGCTCGTTTAAAGGGAGACCCTACGAGCAGTACTTC. The encoded protein is CASSSFKGRPYEQYF. The chain has TRBV7-8 and TRBJ2-7, with a tentative D call TRBD2 (5 bases). Germline loops: CDR1 SGHVS, CDR2 FQNEAQ. This CDR3 is built from 15 residues. The germline V and J ends were trimmed by 4 bases and 2 bases, with 15 bases remaining between them. Variable domain in full (rest from reference TRBV7-8 and TRBJ2-7): GAGVSQSPRYKVAKRGQDVALRCDPISGHVSLFWYQQALGQGPEFLTYFQNEAQLDKSGLPSDRFFAERPEGSVSTLKIQRTQQEDSAVYLCASSSFKGRPYEQYFGPGTRLTVT.

The rearrangement links TRBV19 to TRBJ2-7; the D is unclear. V was shortened by 5 bases and J by 6 bases, with 11 bases between the two germline ends. Germline V lookup: CDR1 LNHDA, CDR2 SQIVND (reference sequence). This CDR3 is 12 amino acids long. The chain's CDR3 is CASSPRPSEQYF. The CDR3 DNA reads as TGTGCCAGTAGTCCCCGACCGAGCGAGCAGTACTTC.